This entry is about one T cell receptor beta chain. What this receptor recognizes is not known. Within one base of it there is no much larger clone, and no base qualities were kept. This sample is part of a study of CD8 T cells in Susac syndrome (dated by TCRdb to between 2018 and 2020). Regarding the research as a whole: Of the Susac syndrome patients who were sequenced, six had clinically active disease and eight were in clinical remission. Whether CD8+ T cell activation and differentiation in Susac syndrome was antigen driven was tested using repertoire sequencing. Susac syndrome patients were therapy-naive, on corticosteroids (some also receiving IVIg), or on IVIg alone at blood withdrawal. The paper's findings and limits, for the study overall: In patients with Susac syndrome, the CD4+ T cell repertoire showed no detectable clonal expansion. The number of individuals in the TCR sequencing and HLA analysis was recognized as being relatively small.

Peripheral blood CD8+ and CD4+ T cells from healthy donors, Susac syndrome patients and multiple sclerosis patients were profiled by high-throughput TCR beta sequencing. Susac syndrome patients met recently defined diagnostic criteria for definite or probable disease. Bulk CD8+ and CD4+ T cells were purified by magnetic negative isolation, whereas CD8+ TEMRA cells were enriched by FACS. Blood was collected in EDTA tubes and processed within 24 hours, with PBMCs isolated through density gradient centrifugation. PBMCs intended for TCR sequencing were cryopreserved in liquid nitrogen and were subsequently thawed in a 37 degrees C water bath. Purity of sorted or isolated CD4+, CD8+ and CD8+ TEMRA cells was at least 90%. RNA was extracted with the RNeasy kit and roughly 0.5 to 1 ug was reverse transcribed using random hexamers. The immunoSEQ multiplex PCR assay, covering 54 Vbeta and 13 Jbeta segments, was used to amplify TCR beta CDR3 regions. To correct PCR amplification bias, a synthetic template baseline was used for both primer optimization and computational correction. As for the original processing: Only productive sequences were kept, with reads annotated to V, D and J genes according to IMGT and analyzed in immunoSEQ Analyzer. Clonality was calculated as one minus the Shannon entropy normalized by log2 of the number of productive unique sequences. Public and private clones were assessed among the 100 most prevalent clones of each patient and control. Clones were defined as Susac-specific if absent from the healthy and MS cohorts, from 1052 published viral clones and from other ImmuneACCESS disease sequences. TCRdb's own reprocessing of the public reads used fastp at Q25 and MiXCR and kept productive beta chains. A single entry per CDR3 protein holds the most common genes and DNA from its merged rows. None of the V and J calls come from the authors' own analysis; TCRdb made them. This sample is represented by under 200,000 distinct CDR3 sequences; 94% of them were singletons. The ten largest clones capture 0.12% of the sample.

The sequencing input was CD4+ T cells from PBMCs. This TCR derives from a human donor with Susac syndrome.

Read as DNA, the sequence is TGTGCCAGCAGCCCAGGACGGTCTGCAACTAATGAAAAACTGTTTTTT. This sequence encodes CASSPGRSATNEKLFF. The chain couples TRBV5-4 to TRBJ1-4, with no confidently assigned D gene. For CDR1 and CDR2, the germline V gene (reference sequence) lists SGHNT and YYREEE. Between the V and J ends, shortened by 4 bases and 0 bases respectively, the junction contains 13 bases. From cysteine to phenylalanine, the CDR3 is 16 amino acids long. The entry retains the CDR3 DNA only, 48 bases that are in frame from base 1.